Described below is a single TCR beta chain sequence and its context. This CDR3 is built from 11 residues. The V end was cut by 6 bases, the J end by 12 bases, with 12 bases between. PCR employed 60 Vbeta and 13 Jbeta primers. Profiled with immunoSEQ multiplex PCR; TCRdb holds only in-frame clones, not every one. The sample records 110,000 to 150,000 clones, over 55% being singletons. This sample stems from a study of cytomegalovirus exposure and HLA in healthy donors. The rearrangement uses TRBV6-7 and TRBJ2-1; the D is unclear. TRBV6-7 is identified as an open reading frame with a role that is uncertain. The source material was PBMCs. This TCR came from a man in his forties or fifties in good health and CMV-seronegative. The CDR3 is CASSTCPGQFF. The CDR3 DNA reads TGTGCCAGCAGCACCTGCCCCGGGCAGTTCTTC.